A single sample is the source of the 27 T cell receptor beta chains below, sequenced in a study of blood T cell repertoires in COVID-19. Some clones are missing from TCRdb's copy, which holds only in-frame ones; the method was immunoSEQ multiplex PCR. The table lists roughly 300,000 clones, roughly 86% of them singletons. The sample consisted of PBMCs or T cells enriched from blood (not recorded which). These receptors were obtained from a woman aged 30 to 39 who had recovered from COVID-19.

This chain connects TRBV6-5 to TRBJ1-5; D is ambiguous. The V end lost 7 bases, the J end lost 7 bases, and 11 bases lay between the germline ends. Germline V gene sequence: CDR1 MNHEY, CDR2 SVGAGI. The CDR3 spans 12 residues. The CDR3 bases are TGTGCCAGCAAGTTTGGGCCGCAGCCCCAGCATTTT. It translates to CASKFGPQPQHF.

V gene TRBV19 combines with J gene TRBJ1-5; 8 bases align to TRBD1. The CDR3 consists of 14 residues. The V gene's germline CDR1 is LNHDA and CDR2 SQIVND (reference sequence). V lost 7 bases and J lost 6; bases outside the gene matches: 8. CDR3 sequence: CASTPRQGSQPQHF. In nucleotides, the CDR3 is TGTGCCAGTACCCCTCGACAGGGGAGTCAGCCCCAGCATTTT. Full variable domain (outside the CDR3, taken from reference TRBV19 and TRBJ1-5): DGGITQSPKYLFRKEGQNVTLSCEQNLNHDAMYWYRQDPGQGLRLIYYSQIVNDFQKGDIAEGYSVSREKKESFPLTVTSAQKNPTAFYLCASTPRQGSQPQHFGDGTRLSIL.

V gene TRBV4-1 combines with J gene TRBJ1-6; no clear D. V was pared by 0 bases and J by 0 bases, with 12 bases between. The CDR3 is 18 amino acids. Germline CDR1 reads MGHRA; CDR2 reads YSYEKL. CDR3 sequence (DNA): TGCGCCAGCAGCCAAGAGAGCCTTAGGAGCTCCTATAATTCACCCCTCCACTTT. Its translation: CASSQESLRSSYNSPLHF.

This chain uses TRBV29-1 with TRBJ2-7; 9 nucleotides match TRBD1. From germline, CDR1 is SQVTM and CDR2 ANQGSEA. This CDR3 has 13 residues. The trim removed 2 bases at V and 4 bases at J, leaving 3 bases unmatched. CDR3: CSVESGQGYEQYF. The CDR3 DNA is TGCAGCGTTGAATCGGGACAGGGATACGAGCAGTACTTC.

CDR3 sequence reads: CASSPSPRGDNGYTF. The CDR3 DNA sequence: TGTGCCAGCAGCCCCTCCCCCAGGGGAGATAATGGCTACACCTTC. The chain links TRBV3-1 (or the pseudogene TRBV3-2) to TRBJ1-2; TRBD1 is a possible D gene (6 bases). Trimming took off 4 bases at V and 6 bases at J, with 18 bases between the two ends. The length of the CDR3 is 15 residues. Germline CDR1 reads LGHDT; CDR2 reads YNNKEL (reference sequence).

This clone was observed a few times. The gene calls are TRBV6-2 or TRBV6-3 and TRBJ1-1; D remains ambiguous. Trimming stripped 0 bases from V and 0 bases from J, with 8 bases between. The CDR3 runs to 15 residues. Germline V gives CDR1 MNHEY, CDR2 SVGEGT. The CDR3 DNA is TGTGCCAGCAGTTACTCGGCCCTGATGAACACTGAAGCTTTCTTT. It translates to CASSYSALMNTEAFF.

The table lists this clone with a count of one. The chain carries TRBV28 and TRBJ1-5; 9 bases fit TRBD1. Germline V gene sequence: CDR1 MDHEN, CDR2 SYDVKM. The length of the CDR3 is 17 residues. J gave up 1 base and V 6 bases, and 10 bases lay outside the gene matches. The CDR3 DNA sequence: TGTGCCAGCAGAGATGGGACAGGGATAGGGAGCAATCAGCCCCAGCATTTT. Residues: CASRDGTGIGSNQPQHF. The variable domain in full, with the rest retrieved from reference TRBV28 and TRBJ1-5, is DVKVTQSSRYLVKRTGEKVFLECVQDMDHENMFWYRQDPGLGLRLIYFSYDVKMKEKGDIPEGYSVSREKKERFSLILESASTNQTSMYLCASRDGTGIGSNQPQHFGDGTRLSIL.

The chain recombines TRBV16 with TRBJ1-6; D gene unclear. Germline CDR1 KGHSY, CDR2 FQNENV. V was shortened by 0 bases and J by 7 bases, with 7 bases between the two germline ends. CDR3 length: 14 amino acids. CDR3 DNA: TGTGCCAGCAGCCAATCCGGAGCAAATTCACCCCTCCACTTT. It specifies CASSQSGANSPLHF.

CDR3 sequence reads: CASSPGTSGEGQETQYF. The DNA for the CDR3 is TGTGCCAGCAGCCCCGGGACTAGCGGGGAAGGCCAAGAGACCCAGTACTTC. This chain links TRBV11-3 with TRBJ2-5; 13 bases align to TRBD2. The CDR3 spans 17 residues. Per the germline V gene, CDR1 is SGHNT and CDR2 is YENEEA. Unmatched junction bases numbered 7, after V lost 5 bases and J lost 1 base.

This chain connects TRBV6-5 to TRBJ2-7; maybe TRBD2 (5 bases). The ends were cut back, 5 bases at V and 0 bases at J, with 11 bases in the middle. This CDR3 is built from 14 residues. The V gene's germline CDR1 is MNHEY and CDR2 SVGAGI. CDR3 nucleotide sequence: TGTGCCAGCAGTCGCAGCGGAAGCTCCTACGAGCAGTACTTC. Its protein is CASSRSGSSYEQYF.

The genes are TRBV7-3 and TRBJ2-4; maybe TRBD2 (7 bases). V was shortened by 3 bases and J by 5 bases, with 11 bases between the two germline ends. CDR1 is SGHTA and CDR2 is FQGTGA in the germline V gene. The CDR3 has 14 residues. This chain's CDR3 is CASSLGGLQNIQYF. The CDR3 DNA sequence: TGTGCCAGCAGCTTGGGGGGGCTCCAAAACATTCAGTACTTC. Full variable domain (missing parts from reference TRBV7-3 and TRBJ2-4): GAGVSQTPSNKVTEKGKYVELRCDPISGHTALYWYRQSLGQGPEFLIYFQGTGAADDSGLPNDRFFAVRPEGSVSTLKIQRTERGDSAVYLCASSLGGLQNIQYFGAGTRLSVL.

The rearrangement links TRBV10-3 to TRBJ2-7; 8 bases line up with TRBD1. Germline CDR1 and CDR2: ENHRY and SYGVKD. The V gene end was trimmed by 4 bases and the J gene end by 6 bases; junction bases not matched to a gene: 5. This CDR3 contains 13 residues. The chain's CDR3 is CAISAGQGREQYF. In DNA, the CDR3 is TGTGCCATCAGTGCTGGACAGGGACGCGAGCAGTACTTC.

The chain is built from TRBV6-5 and TRBJ1-1, with D perhaps matching TRBD1 (5 bases). This CDR3 is built from 13 residues. V was cut by 3 bases and J by 5 bases, with 10 bases left in between. Germline V gene lookup returns CDR1 MNHEY and CDR2 SVGAGI. This chain's CDR3 is CASSYFQGTEAFF. The CDR3 DNA follows: TGTGCCAGCAGTTATTTTCAGGGAACTGAAGCTTTCTTT.

This chain uses TRBV5-5 with TRBJ1-1, with TRBD1 as a possible D gene (6 bases). V lost 0 bases and J lost 4, with 7 bases in between. Per the germline V gene, CDR1 is SGHKS and CDR2 is YYEKEE (reference sequence). The CDR3 consists of 13 residues. CDR3 in DNA: TGTGCCAGCAGCTTGGCAGGGGCCACTGAAGCTTTCTTT. Its protein product is CASSLAGATEAFF.

This rearrangement joins TRBV11-3 to TRBJ2-5; the match to TRBD2 covers 8 bases. Looked up from germline, CDR1 is SGHNT and CDR2 is YENEEA. V lost 3 bases, J lost 3 bases, and 6 bases stayed unmatched. The CDR3 runs to 15 residues. This chain's CDR3 is CASSFGLAQKETQYF. The CDR3 DNA reads as TGTGCCAGCAGCTTTGGACTAGCCCAGAAAGAGACCCAGTACTTC.

The chain links TRBV7-8 to TRBJ1-5; 7 bases line up with TRBD1. This CDR3 comprises 14 residues. Germline CDR1 SGHVS, CDR2 FQNEAQ. The V gene end was trimmed by 4 bases and the J gene end by 6 bases; junction bases not matched to a gene: 6. CDR3 loop: CASSSTGWGQPQHF. Here the CDR3 DNA reads TGTGCCAGCAGCTCGACAGGGTGGGGTCAGCCCCAGCATTTT. The full variable domain, rest sourced from reference TRBV7-8 and TRBJ1-5, is GAGVSQSPRYKVAKRGQDVALRCDPISGHVSLFWYQQALGQGPEFLTYFQNEAQLDKSGLPSDRFFAERPEGSVSTLKIQRTQQEDSAVYLCASSSTGWGQPQHFGDGTRLSIL.

The chain uses TRBV5-1 and TRBJ1-6; TRBD1 might be the D (5 bases). Trimming stripped 0 bases from V and 8 bases from J, with 6 bases between. Germline lookup yields CDR1 SGHRS and CDR2 YFSETQ. The CDR3 runs to 13 residues. The CDR3, as DNA: TGCGCCAGCAGCTTGGAGACAGATTCACCCCTCCACTTT. Its protein is CASSLETDSPLHF.

The V and J genes are TRBV4-2 and TRBJ1-6, with D possibly TRBD1 on 6 matching bases. CDR3 length equals 13 residues. Germline CDR1 reads LGHNA; CDR2 reads YNFKEQ. Trimming left V 8 bases short and J 6 bases short, with 11 bases between. The CDR3 sequence: CASYDRPNSPLHF. In DNA form, the CDR3 reads TGTGCCAGCTACGACAGGCCTAATTCACCCCTCCACTTT.

The chain is built from TRBV7-9 and TRBJ1-5, with D possibly TRBD1 on 6 matching bases. Trimming left V 5 bases short and J 5 bases short, with 13 bases between. CDR3 length: 14 residues. Germline-derived CDR1 and CDR2 are SEHNR and FQNEAQ (reference sequence). In DNA form, the CDR3 reads TGTGCCAGCAGCCCCAGGGGAAACGATCAGCCCCAGCATTTT. Protein product: CASSPRGNDQPQHF.

The CDR3 region is CASSLRQPNEKLFF. The CDR3, as DNA: TGCGCCAGCAGCTTGAGACAGCCTAATGAAAAACTGTTTTTT. The chain joins TRBV5-1 to TRBJ1-4; maybe TRBD1 (5 bases). Trimming removed 1 base at V and 3 bases at J, with 7 bases between. The CDR3 is made up of 14 amino acids. The germline V gene has CDR1 SGHRS and CDR2 YFSETQ.

This clone was observed once. The gene calls are TRBV5-4 and TRBJ2-3; 9 bases match TRBD1. Unmatched junction bases numbered 4, after V lost 5 bases and J lost 3 bases. The germline gives CDR1 SGHNT, CDR2 YYREEE (reference sequence). The CDR3 is 14 amino acids. This CDR3 reads CASRTGGETDTQYF. For the CDR3, the DNA is TGTGCCAGCAGAACAGGGGGCGAGACAGATACGCAGTATTTT.

The V and J genes are TRBV11-2 and TRBJ2-3; 11 nucleotides agree with TRBD2. Unmatched junction bases numbered 17, after V lost 1 base and J lost 11 bases. The CDR3 has 18 residues. From germline, CDR1 is SGHAT and CDR2 FQNNGV. The CDR3 sequence: CASSLGSLAGGSQIRQYF. In nucleotides, the CDR3 is TGTGCCAGCAGCTTAGGTAGCCTAGCGGGGGGATCACAGATACGGCAGTATTTT.

The chain is built from TRBV9 and TRBJ2-2, with no clear D. CDR1 SGDLS and CDR2 YYNGEE come from the germline V gene. The CDR3 is 15 amino acids. V lost 0 bases to trimming and J lost 1 base, with 7 bases between them. The CDR3: CASSVVGGNTGELFF. CDR3 DNA: TGTGCCAGCAGCGTAGTCGGTGGGAACACCGGGGAGCTGTTTTTT. The full variable domain, completed using reference TRBV9 and TRBJ2-2, is DSGVTQTPKHLITATGQRVTLRCSPRSGDLSVYWYQQSLDQGLQFLIQYYNGEERAKGNILERFSAQQFPDLHSELNLSSLELGDSALYFCASSVVGGNTGELFFGEGSRLTVL.

The sample holds a few counts of this clone. The genes are TRBV28 and TRBJ2-3, with D possibly being TRBD2 (6 bases). The germline gives CDR1 MDHEN, CDR2 SYDVKM. The CDR3 consists of 14 residues. V was shortened by 4 bases and J by 0 bases, with 8 bases between the two germline ends. The chain's CDR3 is CASSSGLSTDTQYF. The DNA of the CDR3 is TGTGCCAGCAGTTCGGGACTTAGCACAGATACGCAGTATTTT. The whole variable domain, filled in from reference TRBV28 and TRBJ2-3, reads DVKVTQSSRYLVKRTGEKVFLECVQDMDHENMFWYRQDPGLGLRLIYFSYDVKMKEKGDIPEGYSVSREKKERFSLILESASTNQTSMYLCASSSGLSTDTQYFGPGTRLTVL.

V gene TRBV30 combines with J gene TRBJ2-1; 10 positions match TRBD2. Germline CDR1 and CDR2: GTSNPN and SVGIG (reference sequence). The CDR3 totals 16 residues. The junction had 13 bases not matched to a gene; V was cut back by 1 base and J by 10 bases. Here the CDR3 DNA reads TGTGCCTGGAGTGCACCCAGCGGGAGGGTGGGTGAGGAGCAGTTCTTC. Protein sequence: CAWSAPSGRVGEEQFF.

The chain carries TRBV12-3 or TRBV12-4 and TRBJ1-2; D is ambiguous. The V and J ends lost 2 bases and 8 bases respectively, with 12 bases between them. This CDR3 comprises 13 residues. CDR3 amino acids: CASSLIAREGYTF. In nucleotides, the CDR3 is TGTGCCAGCAGTTTAATCGCGAGGGAGGGCTACACCTTC.

V and J are TRBV10-2 and TRBJ2-2; a weak D match, TRBD2 (5 bases). Germline V gene sequence: CDR1 WSHSY, CDR2 SAAADI. The CDR3 has 15 residues. Trimming pared 3 bases from V and 6 bases from J, leaving 14 bases between. This CDR3 reads CASSDPGLIAGELFF. CDR3 nucleotide sequence: TGCGCCAGCAGTGACCCGGGGTTAATCGCCGGGGAGCTGTTTTTT.